What follows describes a single T cell receptor beta chain. Its antigen is not identified. Germline lookup yields CDR1 SEHNR and CDR2 FQNEAQ (reference sequence). J lost 3 bases, V lost 5 bases, and 6 bases had no gene match. The CDR3 contains 16 residues. The beta constant-region primer was an equimolar mix of two oligonucleotides covering TRBC1 and TRBC2. TCRdb independently ran MiXCR on the UMI-ligation and nested PCR reads; one entry per CDR3 protein. The data show 89,000 or so distinct CDR3 sequences, about an eighth seen once. These data are taken from a study of naive and memory T cell subsets. Whole-study results and caveats: Activation and differentiation may alter RNA-based TCR counts.

The sequence was obtained from a human donor in good health. The sequenced sample was central memory CD4+ T cells from blood. This chain uses TRBV7-9 with TRBJ2-2; 10 bases are shared with TRBD1. CDR3 sequence: CASSRSGTGDTGELFF. The CDR3 DNA is TGTGCCAGCAGCAGATCCGGGACAGGGGACACCGGGGAGCTGTTTTTT.